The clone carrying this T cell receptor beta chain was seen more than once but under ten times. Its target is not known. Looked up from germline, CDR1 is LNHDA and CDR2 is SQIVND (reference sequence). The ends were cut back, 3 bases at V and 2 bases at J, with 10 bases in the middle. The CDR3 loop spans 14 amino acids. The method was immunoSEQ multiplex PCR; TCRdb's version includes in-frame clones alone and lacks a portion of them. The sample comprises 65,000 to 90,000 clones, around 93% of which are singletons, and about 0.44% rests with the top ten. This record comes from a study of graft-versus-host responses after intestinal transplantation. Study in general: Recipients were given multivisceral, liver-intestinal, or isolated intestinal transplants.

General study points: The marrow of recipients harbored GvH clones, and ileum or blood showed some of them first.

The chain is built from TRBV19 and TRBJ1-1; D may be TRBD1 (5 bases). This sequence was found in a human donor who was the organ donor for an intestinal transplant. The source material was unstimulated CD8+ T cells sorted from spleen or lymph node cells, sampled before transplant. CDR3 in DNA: TGTGCCAGTAGTATGGGAGGGGCCAACACTGAAGCTTTCTTT. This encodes CASSMGGANTEAFF.